Below, 24 T cell receptor beta chains from the same sample are listed, as sequenced in a study of CD8+ T cells in alopecia areata. In each case, RNA was isolated and then reverse transcribed into cDNA as the sequencing template. Data came from immunoSEQ multiplex PCR; TCRdb stores just in-frame clones and leaves some out. The data contain some 160,000 clones, about three fifths of them singletons. Input material: CD8+ T cells sorted from blood. The receptors originated from a human donor in good health.

This sequence joins TRBV6-5 and TRBJ2-5; 8 positions match TRBD1. Trimming took 0 bases from V and 1 from J; bases not matched to a gene: 1. The germline V gene encodes CDR1 MNHEY and CDR2 SVGAGI. CDR3 length: 15 amino acids. DNA of the CDR3: TGTGCCAGCAGTTACTCGACAGGGGCCCAAGAGACCCAGTACTTC. Translating gives CASSYSTGAQETQYF.

CDR3 loop: CASGIRETYEQYF. The CDR3 DNA sequence: TGCGCCAGCGGAATACGGGAGACCTACGAGCAGTACTTC. The chain carries TRBV4-1 and TRBJ2-7; D might be TRBD2 (6 bases). Trimming cost V 8 bases and J 2 bases, with 13 bases left between them. The CDR3 is made up of 13 amino acids. Per germline, CDR1 MGHRA and CDR2 YSYEKL.

This clone showed up just once. The V gene is TRBV25-1, the J gene TRBJ1-2; maybe TRBD1 (5 bases). The V end lost 6 bases, the J end lost 6 bases, and 14 bases lay between the germline ends. Germline CDR1 and CDR2: MGHDK and SYGVNS. This CDR3 spans 13 amino acids. The CDR3 DNA reads as TGTGCCAGCAGGACCTCGGGGGGTAATGGCTACACCTTC. This translates into CASRTSGGNGYTF.

This clone was counted ten times or more. V gene TRBV4-1 combines with J gene TRBJ1-1; 8 nucleotides match TRBD1. The junction had 6 bases not matched to a gene; V was cut back by 0 bases and J by 3 bases. The germline V gene encodes CDR1 MGHRA and CDR2 YSYEKL. This CDR3 is 16 amino acids long. As DNA, the CDR3 is TGCGCCAGCAGCCAAGATCTGACAGGGGTGGACACTGAAGCTTTCTTT. It encodes CASSQDLTGVDTEAFF.

The chain employs TRBV7-8 and TRBJ2-1; D is uncertain. The CDR3 contains 15 residues. The germline CDR1 and CDR2 sequences are SGHVS and FQNEAQ. V was clipped by 6 bases and J by 0 bases, with 12 bases between them. The CDR3 region is CASRGTGSSYNEQFF. The CDR3 nucleotides read TGTGCCAGCAGGGGAACTGGAAGCTCCTACAATGAGCAGTTCTTC. The full variable domain, rest sourced from reference TRBV7-8 and TRBJ2-1, is GAGVSQSPRYKVAKRGQDVALRCDPISGHVSLFWYQQALGQGPEFLTYFQNEAQLDKSGLPSDRFFAERPEGSVSTLKIQRTQQEDSAVYLCASRGTGSSYNEQFFGPGTRLTVL.

This sequence joins TRBV9 and TRBJ2-7; D perhaps matches TRBD2 (6 bases). The CDR3 consists of 13 residues. Germline values: CDR1 SGDLS, CDR2 YYNGEE. V was shortened by 3 bases and J by 3 bases, with 10 bases between the two germline ends. The CDR3 nucleotides are TGTGCCAGCAGCGCGCGTAGCGGCTACGAGCAGTACTTC. Protein product: CASSARSGYEQYF.

V and J are TRBV19 and TRBJ2-2; no firm D call. This CDR3 comprises 13 residues. CDR1 LNHDA and CDR2 SQIVND come from the germline V gene (reference sequence). V lost 7 bases and J 6 bases, leaving 12 bases between the germline ends. The CDR3 protein is CASTNIFAGELFF. The CDR3, as DNA: TGTGCCAGTACTAACATCTTTGCCGGGGAGCTGTTTTTT.

The chain links TRBV29-1 to TRBJ2-2; tentatively, D is TRBD2 (6 bases). The germline gives CDR1 SQVTM, CDR2 ANQGSEA. This CDR3 has 15 amino acids. V shed 4 bases and J shed 2 bases, with 14 bases lying between them. The DNA for the CDR3 is TGCAGCGTTGTTCGGCGGGCGGGAAACACCGGGGAGCTGTTTTTT. As protein: CSVVRRAGNTGELFF.

The chain carries TRBV27 and TRBJ2-3, with D tentatively TRBD1 or TRBD2 (5 bases each). There are 13 residues in the CDR3. Germline V lookup: CDR1 MNHEY, CDR2 SMNVEV (reference sequence). Between the trimmed V and J ends, which lost 6 bases and 6 bases, there was a span of 13 bases. The CDR3 region is CASSLGRADTQYF. For the CDR3, the DNA is TGTGCCAGCAGCCTGGGGCGGGCGGATACGCAGTATTTT.

The chain joins TRBV11-2 to TRBJ2-4; D is perhaps TRBD1 (5 bases). The CDR3 loop spans 13 amino acids. V lost 1 base and J lost 8, with 9 bases in between. Germline V gene sequence: CDR1 SGHAT, CDR2 FQNNGV. The CDR3 spells CASSLATEDIQYF. In DNA, the CDR3 is TGTGCCAGCAGCTTAGCGACAGAGGACATTCAGTACTTC.

This rearrangement joins TRBV28 to TRBJ2-1; D is uncertain. V shed 8 bases and J shed 7 bases, with 18 bases lying between them. The CDR3 is 14 residues long. Per germline, CDR1 MDHEN and CDR2 SYDVKM. The CDR3: CASGLSVGGNEQFF. Written as DNA, the CDR3 is TGTGCCAGCGGGTTGAGTGTTGGTGGGAATGAGCAGTTCTTC. Full variable domain (outside the CDR3, taken from reference TRBV28 and TRBJ2-1): DVKVTQSSRYLVKRTGEKVFLECVQDMDHENMFWYRQDPGLGLRLIYFSYDVKMKEKGDIPEGYSVSREKKERFSLILESASTNQTSMYLCASGLSVGGNEQFFGPGTRLTVL.

The genes are TRBV9 and TRBJ2-7; D call uncertain. The germline gives CDR1 SGDLS, CDR2 YYNGEE. The CDR3 has 14 residues. V shed 0 bases and J shed 4 bases, with 11 bases lying between them. CDR3 nucleotides: TGTGCCAGCAGCGTAGGGAGTTATTCGTACGAGCAGTACTTC. It codes for CASSVGSYSYEQYF.

This clone came up a few times. This rearrangement joins TRBV29-1 to TRBJ2-5, with D tentatively TRBD2 (5 bases). V lost 0 bases to trimming and J lost 5 bases, with 19 bases between them. Germline V lookup: CDR1 SQVTM, CDR2 ANQGSEA. The CDR3 runs 16 residues. This CDR3 reads CSVEDRPSPRAETQYF. The CDR3 DNA reads TGCAGCGTTGAAGATCGGCCTAGCCCGAGAGCGGAGACCCAGTACTTC.

This clone was picked up one time. The chain joins TRBV28 to TRBJ2-7; D uncertain. V lost 6 bases, J lost 6 bases, and 9 bases lay in between. Germline CDR1 is MDHEN and CDR2 is SYDVKM. The CDR3 has 11 residues. The CDR3 sequence: CASSRPGEQYF. In DNA form, the CDR3 reads TGTGCCAGCAGCCGTCCTGGCGAGCAGTACTTC.

The chain has TRBV30 and TRBJ1-5; TRBD1 might be the D (6 bases). Germline V gives CDR1 GTSNPN, CDR2 SVGIG (reference sequence). The CDR3 is 16 amino acids. The germline V and J ends were trimmed by 4 bases and 1 base, with 17 bases remaining between them. The CDR3 bases are TGTGCCTGGATGGACAGCCAAGGGGTGAGCAATCAGCCCCAGCATTTT. This gives the protein CAWMDSQGVSNQPQHF.

The chain links TRBV29-1 to TRBJ1-2; D might be TRBD1 (5 bases). Germline-derived CDR1 and CDR2 are SQVTM and ANQGSEA. This CDR3 comprises 15 residues. V shed 7 bases and J shed 8 bases, with 26 bases lying between them. CDR3 in amino acids: CSAPARNSEGNGYTF. The CDR3, as DNA: TGCAGCGCACCCGCCCGAAACAGCGAGGGGAACGGCTACACCTTC.

This clone was seen a single time. This chain connects TRBV2 to TRBJ2-1; 9 bases align to TRBD2. This CDR3 spans 14 amino acids. V lost 4 bases and J lost 3; bases outside the gene matches: 1. The germline CDR1 and CDR2 sequences are SNHLY and FYNNEI. The CDR3 sequence is CASSVAGDYNEQFF. CDR3 in DNA: TGTGCCAGCAGTGTAGCGGGAGACTACAATGAGCAGTTCTTC. The entire variable domain, with the rest obtained from reference TRBV2 and TRBJ2-1, is as follows: EPEVTQTPSHQVTQMGQEVILRCVPISNHLYFYWYRQILGQKVEFLVSFYNNEISEKSEIFDDQFSVERPDGSNFTLKIRSTKLEDSAMYFCASSVAGDYNEQFFGPGTRLTVL.

The chain carries TRBV5-1 and TRBJ2-3, with TRBD2 identical over 9 bases. Germline-derived CDR1 and CDR2 are SGHRS and YFSETQ. The V and J ends lost 3 bases and 2 bases, in that order; junction bases with no gene match: 4. The CDR3 length is 15 residues. This CDR3 is CASSYLAGPTDTQYF. As DNA, the CDR3 is TGCGCCAGCAGCTATCTAGCGGGACCCACAGATACGCAGTATTTT.

This chain connects TRBV19 to TRBJ2-7; D gene ambiguous. CDR3 length: 11 residues. Between the trimmed V and J ends, which lost 6 bases and 6 bases, there was a span of 9 bases. The V gene's germline CDR1 is LNHDA and CDR2 SQIVND (reference sequence). The CDR3 loop reads CASRFGREQYF. In DNA, the CDR3 is TGTGCCAGTAGATTCGGGCGCGAGCAGTACTTC.

The rearrangement joins TRBV11-2 to TRBJ2-7, with unresolved D. V lost 4 bases and J lost 3, with 10 bases in between. The CDR3 is made up of 13 amino acids. The germline V gene has CDR1 SGHAT and CDR2 FQNNGV. CDR3 sequence: CASSSGRIYEQYF. DNA of the CDR3: TGTGCCAGCAGCTCCGGACGGATCTACGAGCAGTACTTC.

V is TRBV19 and J is TRBJ1-1; a weak D match, TRBD1 (5 bases). CDR3 length: 13 amino acids. The germline CDR1 and CDR2 sequences are LNHDA and SQIVND (reference sequence). V lost 9 bases and J 5 bases, leaving 16 bases between the germline ends. The CDR3 DNA reads as TGTGCCAGCGCGATAGCAGGGAGTACTGAAGCTTTCTTT. Its translation: CASAIAGSTEAFF.

Of note for this clone: Other DNA sequences in the sample encode the same CDR3. The chain links TRBV5-1 to TRBJ2-7; D is uncertain. This CDR3 has 14 amino acids. Germline CDR1 SGHRS, CDR2 YFSETQ. V gave up 0 bases and J gave up 0 bases, with 7 bases separating them. The CDR3 sequence: CASSLVPGSYEQYF. Written as DNA, the CDR3 is TGCGCCAGCAGCTTGGTTCCTGGCTCCTACGAGCAGTACTTC.

This chain joins TRBV27 and TRBJ1-5; TRBD1 matches at 7 bases. Germline V gene sequence: CDR1 MNHEY, CDR2 SMNVEV (reference sequence). The CDR3 has 13 amino acids. V was clipped by 7 bases and J by 4 bases; unmatched bases: 4. CDR3 sequence (DNA): TGTGCCAGCAAGGGGGCCTGGAATCAGCCCCAGCATTTT. It is translated as CASKGAWNQPQHF.

The CDR3, as DNA: TGTGCCAGCAGAAACCTGGGACTAGTGAGGGAGCAGTACTTC. This encodes CASRNLGLVREQYF. The J gene is TRBJ2-7, the V gene TRBV27; TRBD2 matches 8 bases. The CDR3 has 14 amino acids. V shed 6 bases and J 7 bases; nucleotides not matched to a gene: 11. Germline V gene sequence: CDR1 MNHEY, CDR2 SMNVEV (reference sequence).